Shown below are 8 T cell receptor beta chains from a single sample sequenced in a study. TCRdb re-analysed the 5' RACE reads in MiXCR, keeping a single row per CDR3 protein. The sample lists roughly 38,000 distinct CDR3 sequences; approximately 20% were seen once. Material: naive CD4+ T cells sorted from a lymph node. As to subset: naive CD4+ T cells, CD4+CD45RA+CD25-. The receptors derive from a female donor with breast cancer.

The V gene is TRBV2, the J gene TRBJ2-7; D possibly corresponds to TRBD1 (5 bases). The CDR3 has 12 residues. Per the germline V gene, CDR1 is SNHLY and CDR2 is FYNNEI. V was cut by 6 bases and J by 7 bases, with 13 bases left in between. The CDR3 loop is CASSRTHYEQYF. The DNA for the CDR3 is TGTGCCAGCAGCAGGACACACTATGAGCAGTACTTC.

J is TRBJ1-4 and V is TRBV6-1; 8 positions agree with TRBD1. Germline V lookup: CDR1 MNHNS, CDR2 SASEGT. CDR3 length: 16 amino acids. V lost 2 bases to trimming and J lost 8 bases; unmatched junction nucleotides: 10. Here the CDR3 reads CASSERVGRGQEKLFF. The CDR3 coding sequence is TGTGCCAGCAGTGAAAGGGTGGGCAGGGGGCAAGAAAAACTGTTTTTT.

Details on this clonotype: A much larger clone differs from this one at a single base, so this may be a read error. Since the CDR3 does not end with the conserved phenylalanine or tryptophan, this likely comes from a read error. V usage is TRBV29-1 and J usage is TRBJ1-5; possible D gene TRBD1, 6 bases. Germline V gene lookup returns CDR1 SQVTM and CDR2 ANQGSEA. The CDR3 length is 14 residues. The V gene lost 7 bases and the J gene lost 3 bases, with 16 bases spanning the gap. The CDR3 spells CSAAGGPYNQPQHL. The CDR3 bases are TGCAGCGCCGCCGGGGGGCCCTACAATCAGCCCCAGCATCTT.

This rearrangement joins TRBV20-1 to TRBJ2-7; 7 bases match TRBD1. Germline V CDR1 and CDR2: DFQATT, SNEGSKA (reference sequence). The length of the CDR3 is 11 residues. J gave up 7 bases and V 5 bases, and 5 bases lay outside the gene matches. CDR3 region: CSAGTAREQYF. CDR3 nucleotides: TGCAGTGCTGGGACAGCTCGGGAGCAGTACTTC.

This clonotype appeared a few times. The chain couples TRBV29-1 to TRBJ2-1; 16 positions match TRBD2. CDR1 and CDR2 (germline): SQVTM, ANQGSEA. The CDR3 has 16 residues. Losses at the gene ends were 5 bases for V and 6 bases for J; bases not matched to a gene: 7. This CDR3 is CSVPGLAGGPLNEQFF. The CDR3 region has the DNA TGCAGCGTTCCGGGACTAGCGGGAGGGCCTCTCAATGAGCAGTTCTTC.

This clonotype was recorded at least ten times. The chain joins TRBV27 to TRBJ2-5; no clear D gene. Trimming removed 0 bases from V and 5 bases from J, with 13 bases in between. CDR1 and CDR2 from the germline V gene are MNHEY and SMNVEV (reference sequence). CDR3 length equals 15 residues. CDR3 nucleotides: TGTGCCAGCAGTTTATCGTACCAACCGGTGGAGACCCAGTACTTC. Protein product: CASSLSYQPVETQYF.

This clonotype has at least ten counts. CDR3 bases: TGCGCCAGCAGCTTGGTACAGGGCGCTAACTATGGCTACACCTTC. Amino acid sequence: CASSLVQGANYGYTF. The V gene is TRBV5-1, the J gene TRBJ1-2; maybe TRBD1 (6 bases). This CDR3 has 15 residues. Germline loops: CDR1 SGHRS, CDR2 YFSETQ. The V gene lost 0 bases and the J gene lost 0 bases, with 9 bases spanning the gap.

This clonotype was seen many times. The chain links TRBV20-1 to TRBJ2-5; possible D gene TRBD2, 5 bases. The CDR3 covers 15 residues. Germline V gene lookup returns CDR1 DFQATT and CDR2 SNEGSKA (reference sequence). V was cut by 6 bases and J by 5 bases, with 22 bases left in between. The CDR3 bases are TGCAGTGCCCCCCCCGCGAGCGGCCCCCGCGAGACCCAGTACTTC. Its translation is CSAPPASGPRETQYF.